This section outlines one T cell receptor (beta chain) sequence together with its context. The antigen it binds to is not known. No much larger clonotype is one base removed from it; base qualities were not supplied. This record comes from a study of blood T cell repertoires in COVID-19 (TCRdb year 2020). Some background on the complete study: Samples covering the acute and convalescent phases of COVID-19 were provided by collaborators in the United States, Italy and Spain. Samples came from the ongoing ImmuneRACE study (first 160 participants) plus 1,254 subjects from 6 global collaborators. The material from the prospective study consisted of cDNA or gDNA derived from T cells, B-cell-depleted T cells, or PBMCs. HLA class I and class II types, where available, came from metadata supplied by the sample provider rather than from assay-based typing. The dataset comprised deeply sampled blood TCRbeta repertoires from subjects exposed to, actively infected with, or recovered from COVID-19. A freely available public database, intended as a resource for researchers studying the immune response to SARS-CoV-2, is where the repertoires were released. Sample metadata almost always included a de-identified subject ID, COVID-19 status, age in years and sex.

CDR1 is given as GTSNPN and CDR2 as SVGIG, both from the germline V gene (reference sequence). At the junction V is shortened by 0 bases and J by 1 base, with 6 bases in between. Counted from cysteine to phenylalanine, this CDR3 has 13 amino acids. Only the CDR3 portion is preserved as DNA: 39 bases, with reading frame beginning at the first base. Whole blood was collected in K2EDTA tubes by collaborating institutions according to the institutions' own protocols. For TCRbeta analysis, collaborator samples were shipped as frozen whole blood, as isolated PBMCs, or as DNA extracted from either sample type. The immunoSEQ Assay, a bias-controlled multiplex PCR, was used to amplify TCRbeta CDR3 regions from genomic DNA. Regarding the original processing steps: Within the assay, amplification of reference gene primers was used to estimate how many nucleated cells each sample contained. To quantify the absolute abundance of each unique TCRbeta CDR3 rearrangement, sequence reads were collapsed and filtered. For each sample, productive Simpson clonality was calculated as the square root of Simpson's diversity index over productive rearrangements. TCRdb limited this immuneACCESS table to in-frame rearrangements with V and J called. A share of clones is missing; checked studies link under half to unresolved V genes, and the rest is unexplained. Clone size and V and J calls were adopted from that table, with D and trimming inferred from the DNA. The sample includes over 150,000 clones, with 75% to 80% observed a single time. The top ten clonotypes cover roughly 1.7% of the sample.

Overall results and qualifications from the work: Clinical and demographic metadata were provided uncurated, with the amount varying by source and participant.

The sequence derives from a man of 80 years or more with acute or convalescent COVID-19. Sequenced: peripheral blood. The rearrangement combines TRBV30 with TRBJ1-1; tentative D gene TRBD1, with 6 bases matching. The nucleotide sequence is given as TGTGCCTGGAGTGTACAGGGGAACACTGAAGCTTTCTTT. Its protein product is CAWSVQGNTEAFF.